These T cell receptor beta chains were read from a single sample in a study of cytotoxic CD8 clonotypes in ibrutinib-treated CLL. Data came from immunoSEQ multiplex PCR; TCRdb stores just in-frame clones and leaves some out. This table holds approximately 22,000 clones, 70% to 80% found once. The material sequenced was PBMCs, taken before ibrutinib treatment. The receptors originated from a human donor with chronic lymphocytic leukemia. Each CDR3 is given with its conserved first and last residue. A D gene is named only where the DNA matches it firmly. A row's size may be missing; if present it is once, few, many or a size class.

J gene: TRBJ2-7
V gene: TRBV28
D gene: TRBD1
clone size: few
CDR3 DNA: TGTGCCAGCAGCTTGACAGGGGAGCCCCGCGAGCAGTACTTC
CDR3 protein: CASSLTGEPREQYF

J gene: TRBJ2-5
V gene: TRBV6-1
D gene: NA
clone size: NA
CDR3 DNA: TGTGCCAGCAGTAGGGGAGAGACCCAGTACTTC
CDR3 protein: CASSRGETQYF

J gene: TRBJ2-7
V gene: TRBV6-6
D gene: NA
clone size: NA
CDR3 DNA: TGTGCCAGCAGTTACTTCGGGGAAGGTATCTACGAGCAGTACTTC
CDR3 protein: CASSYFGEGIYEQYF

J gene: TRBJ1-2
V gene: TRBV6-5
D gene: TRBD1
clone size: few
CDR3 DNA: TGTGCCAGCAGTTACTCGGGCAGGGGGCGTACTGGCTACACCTTC
CDR3 protein: CASSYSGRGRTGYTF

J gene: TRBJ1-1
V gene: TRBV27
D gene: NA
clone size: NA
CDR3 DNA: TGTGCCAGCAGTCCCCTCCGCAGGGTTGCCTCTAACACTGAAGCTTTCTTT
CDR3 protein: CASSPLRRVASNTEAFF

J gene: TRBJ1-3
V gene: TRBV10-2
D gene: NA
clone size: NA
CDR3 DNA: TGCGCCAGCACCTCGACAGCCGGACTATCTGGAAACACCATATATTTT
CDR3 protein: CASTSTAGLSGNTIYF

J gene: TRBJ1-5
V gene: TRBV27
D gene: NA
clone size: NA
CDR3 DNA: TGTGCCAGCAGTAGGTCGACCCGGGAACTCCATTTT
CDR3 protein: CASSRSTRELHF

J gene: TRBJ2-7
V gene: TRBV28
D gene: NA
clone size: NA
CDR3 DNA: TGTGCCAGCAGTCTCATTCGACGGAGTTCACCCTACGAGCAGTACTTC
CDR3 protein: CASSLIRRSSPYEQYF

J gene: TRBJ2-7
V gene: TRBV7-6
D gene: TRBD1
clone size: NA
CDR3 DNA: TGTGCCAGCAGCCGAAATTCCGGGACAGGACACTCCTACGAGCAGTACTTC
CDR3 protein: CASSRNSGTGHSYEQYF

J gene: TRBJ2-1
V gene: TRBV7-9
D gene: NA
clone size: once
CDR3 DNA: TGTGCCAGCAGCTGGAGTGTTTTTAGCCCCTACAATGAGCAGTTCTTC
CDR3 protein: CASSWSVFSPYNEQFF

J gene: TRBJ1-1
V gene: TRBV5-1
D gene: TRBD1
clone size: NA
CDR3 DNA: TGCGCCAGCAGCTTAGGACAGGGAAGGATGAACACTGAAGCTTTCTTT
CDR3 protein: CASSLGQGRMNTEAFF

J gene: TRBJ1-4
V gene: TRBV5-5
D gene: NA
clone size: NA
CDR3 DNA: TGTGCCAGCAGTTTCAGGCTGGGTAATGAAAAACTGTTTTTT
CDR3 protein: CASSFRLGNEKLFF

J gene: TRBJ2-3
V gene: TRBV27
D gene: TRBD2
clone size: few
CDR3 DNA: TGTGCCAGCAGTCCGGCGGGACTAGCGGGGCACACAGATACGCAGTATTTT
CDR3 protein: CASSPAGLAGHTDTQYF

J gene: TRBJ1-1
V gene: TRBV18
D gene: NA
clone size: NA
CDR3 DNA: TGTGCCAGCTCACCGCCCCGGTCAAGCGGGAACACTGAAGCTTTCTTT
CDR3 protein: CASSPPRSSGNTEAFF

J gene: TRBJ2-7
V gene: TRBV4-2
D gene: TRBD1
clone size: NA
CDR3 DNA: TGTGCCAGCAGCCAACAGGGGGAGCTGGGGGAGCAGTACTTC
CDR3 protein: CASSQQGELGEQYF

J gene: TRBJ2-2
V gene: TRBV11-2
D gene: TRBD1
clone size: few
CDR3 DNA: TGTGCCAGCAGCCCCAGGACAGGGGGGACCGGGGAGCTGTTTTTT
CDR3 protein: CASSPRTGGTGELFF

J gene: TRBJ2-3
V gene: TRBV4-1
D gene: TRBD2
clone size: NA
CDR3 DNA: TGCGCCAGCAGCCAAGATCTCCTAGCGGGAGATACGCAGTATTTT
CDR3 protein: CASSQDLLAGDTQYF

J gene: TRBJ2-3
V gene: TRBV5-6
D gene: NA
clone size: few
CDR3 DNA: TGTGCCAGCAGCAACACAGGGTCAGATACGCAGTATTTT
CDR3 protein: CASSNTGSDTQYF

J gene: TRBJ1-1
V gene: TRBV30
D gene: NA
clone size: NA
CDR3 DNA: TGTGCCTGGAGTCTCGCCGGAGTTGAAGCTTTCTTT
CDR3 protein: CAWSLAGVEAFF

J gene: TRBJ2-5
V gene: TRBV9
D gene: NA
clone size: NA
CDR3 DNA: TGTGCCAGCAGCGTAGGAATCTCGGAAGAGACCCAGTACTTC
CDR3 protein: CASSVGISEETQYF

J gene: TRBJ1-5
V gene: TRBV19
D gene: NA
clone size: NA
CDR3 DNA: TGTGCCAGTACACAGAACCCAAATCAGCCCCAGCATTTT
CDR3 protein: CASTQNPNQPQHF

J gene: TRBJ2-5
V gene: TRBV6-1
D gene: NA
clone size: NA
CDR3 DNA: TGTGCCAGCACCCGACAGCTACTCCAAGAGACCCAGTACTTC
CDR3 protein: CASTRQLLQETQYF

J gene: TRBJ2-3
V gene: TRBV30
D gene: NA
clone size: NA
CDR3 DNA: TGTGCCTGGAGTCGGTCCAAAAGCATCACAGATACGCAGTATTTT
CDR3 protein: CAWSRSKSITDTQYF

J gene: TRBJ1-1
V gene: TRBV30
D gene: NA
clone size: NA
CDR3 DNA: TGTGCCTGGAGGGGTCACAGGGTTCCCGGCACTGAAGCTTTCTTT
CDR3 protein: CAWRGHRVPGTEAFF

J gene: TRBJ2-7
V gene: TRBV7-2
D gene: NA
clone size: few
CDR3 DNA: TGTGCCAGCAGCTACTCCGGGATGGGCTACGAGCAGTACTTC
CDR3 protein: CASSYSGMGYEQYF

J gene: TRBJ2-3
V gene: TRBV7-3
D gene: NA
clone size: once
CDR3 DNA: TGTGCCAGCAGCCCCCAGGGTCGGGAGGATACGCAGTATTTT
CDR3 protein: CASSPQGREDTQYF

J gene: TRBJ2-1
V gene: TRBV9
D gene: TRBD2
clone size: NA
CDR3 DNA: TGTGCCAGCACCCGCACGGGGCTAGCGGGAGCTGAGCAGTTCTTC
CDR3 protein: CASTRTGLAGAEQFF

J gene: TRBJ2-5
V gene: TRBV19
D gene: TRBD2
clone size: NA
CDR3 DNA: TGTGCCAGTAGTCAACCGGCAGGGACGGGAGGGACCCAGTACTTC
CDR3 protein: CASSQPAGTGGTQYF

J gene: TRBJ2-7
V gene: TRBV5-1
D gene: NA
clone size: NA
CDR3 DNA: TGCGCCAGCAGCAAGGACGAGAAACAGTACTTC
CDR3 protein: CASSKDEKQYF